The next 27 T cell receptor beta chains were all read from a single sample in a study of glioma-infiltrating T cells after dendritic cell vaccination. Assay: immunoSEQ multiplex PCR; the TCRdb copy retains only in-frame clones and omits some. The sample holds approximately 82,000 clones, about 90% seen once. The source was blood, collected before dendritic cell vaccination. Source of these receptors: a human donor with glioblastoma.

The chain employs TRBV9 and TRBJ2-1; 9 bases line up with TRBD1. The V and J ends lost 4 bases and 2 bases, in that order; junction bases with no gene match: 4. This CDR3 comprises 15 residues. The V gene's germline CDR1 is SGDLS and CDR2 YYNGEE. CDR3 DNA: TGTGCCAGCAGCTCACAGGGGGCTCCCTACAATGAGCAGTTCTTC. Translation gives CASSSQGAPYNEQFF.

V is TRBV6-1 and J is TRBJ1-5, with no clear D. Germline-derived CDR1 and CDR2 are MNHNS and SASEGT. Trimming removed 1 base at V and 6 bases at J, with 7 bases between. This CDR3 is built from 13 residues. CDR3 amino acids: CASSEGQIQPQHF. CDR3 in DNA: TGTGCCAGCAGTGAAGGGCAGATTCAGCCCCAGCATTTT.

The V gene is TRBV5-6, the J gene TRBJ1-2; 10 bases line up with TRBD1. The CDR3 loop spans 17 amino acids. V shed 0 bases and J 4 bases; nucleotides not matched to a gene: 9. The V gene's germline CDR1 is SGHDT and CDR2 YYEEEE. CDR3 protein: CASSLGTGGAWGYGYTF. The CDR3 coding sequence is TGTGCCAGCAGCTTGGGGACAGGGGGGGCTTGGGGCTATGGCTACACCTTC.

The V gene is TRBV4-2, the J gene TRBJ2-1, with a possible D match to TRBD1 (7 bases). V lost 1 base, J lost 5 bases, and 12 bases lay in between. Germline lookup yields CDR1 LGHNA and CDR2 YNFKEQ. The length of the CDR3 is 15 residues. The CDR3 bases are TGTGCCAGCAGCCAAGCAGGGGGGCCAGACAATGAGCAGTTCTTC. Protein product: CASSQAGGPDNEQFF.

This clone was counted a few times. The chain recombines TRBV7-6 with TRBJ2-7, with TRBD2 as a possible D gene (6 bases). The V gene's germline CDR1 is SGHVS and CDR2 FNYEAQ. CDR3 length: 15 residues. CDR3 nucleotide sequence: TGTGCTCCTCACCCGGCGGGGAGATTATCGTACGAGCAGTACTTC. This translates into CAPHPAGRLSYEQYF.

This clone has a handful of counts. V usage is TRBV5-1 and J usage is TRBJ1-1, with D maybe TRBD1 (6 bases). V lost 7 bases, J lost 7 bases, and 14 bases lay in between. Germline V CDR1 and CDR2: SGHRS, YFSETQ. The CDR3 extends over 12 amino acids. The CDR3 protein is CASGGGLGEAFF. The CDR3 DNA is TGCGCCAGCGGGGGGGGGCTTGGTGAAGCTTTCTTT.

V gene TRBV5-1 combines with J gene TRBJ2-7, with D possibly matching TRBD2 (6 bases). CDR1 and CDR2 (germline): SGHRS, YFSETQ. V lost 2 bases, J lost 2 bases, and 11 bases lay in between. The CDR3 totals 14 residues. CDR3: CASSFGGATYEQYF. The CDR3 DNA is TGCGCCAGCAGCTTTGGCGGGGCAACCTACGAGCAGTACTTC.

The genes are TRBV6-1 and TRBJ2-2, with 13 bases identical to TRBD2. V shed 7 bases, J shed 4 bases, and the junction held 3 bases outside the gene matches. The germline CDR1 and CDR2 sequences are MNHNS and SASEGT. The CDR3 runs to 15 residues. This CDR3 is CASTRLAGGTGELFF. The CDR3 coding sequence is TGTGCCAGCACTAGACTAGCGGGGGGCACCGGGGAGCTGTTTTTT.

The chain links TRBV6-1 to TRBJ1-2, with D maybe TRBD1 (5 bases). The V end was cut by 1 base, the J end by 6 bases, with 9 bases between. The V gene's germline CDR1 is MNHNS and CDR2 SASEGT. CDR3 size: 13 residues. CDR3 protein: CASSEGGRDGYTF. The CDR3 DNA follows: TGTGCCAGCAGTGAAGGGGGGAGGGATGGCTACACCTTC.

This chain uses TRBV2 with TRBJ2-7; tentatively, D is TRBD1 (5 bases). The V end lost 8 bases, the J end lost 3 bases, and 8 bases lay between the germline ends. From germline, CDR1 is SNHLY and CDR2 FYNNEI. The length of the CDR3 is 11 residues. In DNA form, the CDR3 reads TGTGCCAGCCAACAGGTCTACGAGCAGTACTTC. Protein product: CASQQVYEQYF.

The chain couples TRBV21-1 to TRBJ2-7; TRBD1, the D gene given by the table, was not confirmed from the DNA. TRBV21-1 is noted as a pseudogene. This CDR3 is built from 20 residues. CDR3 amino acids: CASSKNAHLPQDREHYEQYF. The CDR3 DNA reads TGTGCCAGCAGCAAAAACGCTCATCTACCCCAGGACAGGGAACACTACGAGCAGTACTTC.

The chain combines TRBV5-1 with TRBJ1-2; 7 nucleotides align to TRBD1. Germline assignment: CDR1 SGHRS and CDR2 YFSETQ. Trimming removed 4 bases from V and 3 bases from J; junction bases left unmatched: 9. This CDR3 is 15 amino acids long. The CDR3 DNA is TGCGCCAGCAGCACCGGGACAGCCTGGGACTATGGCTACACCTTC. Its protein product is CASSTGTAWDYGYTF. Supplemented by reference TRBV5-1 and TRBJ1-2, the full variable domain reads KAGVTQTPRYLIKTRGQQVTLSCSPISGHRSVSWYQQTPGQGLQFLFEYFSETQRNKGNFPGRFSGRQFSNSRSEMNVSTLELGDSALYLCASSTGTAWDYGYTFGSGTRLTVV.

The chain links TRBV6-5 to TRBJ1-1; the D is unclear. Looked up from germline, CDR1 is MNHEY and CDR2 is SVGAGI. Deletions cut 0 bases from V and 4 bases from J, with 15 bases between. The CDR3 length is 16 residues. The CDR3: CASSYSIPFSGTEAFF. CDR3 nucleotide sequence: TGTGCCAGCAGTTACTCGATACCTTTCAGCGGCACTGAAGCTTTCTTT.

V usage is TRBV6-1 and J usage is TRBJ1-1; TRBD1 matches 10 bases. The CDR3 is made up of 15 amino acids. Looked up from germline, CDR1 is MNHNS and CDR2 is SASEGT. After removal of 6 bases from V and 4 bases from J, the junction contained 8 bases not matched to a gene. CDR3 sequence: CASSEWGDRGTEAFF. The CDR3, as DNA: TGTGCCAGCAGCGAATGGGGGGACAGGGGCACTGAAGCTTTCTTT.

In its sample, this clone was seen a few times. The genes are TRBV2 and TRBJ2-2; tentative D call: TRBD1 (6 bases). V shed 4 bases and J shed 2 bases, with 11 bases lying between them. The CDR3 covers 15 residues. Germline V gene sequence: CDR1 SNHLY, CDR2 FYNNEI. The CDR3 nucleotides are TGTGCCAGCAGTGGCGGACAGACTAACACCGGGGAGCTGTTTTTT. Translating gives CASSGGQTNTGELFF.

The gene calls are TRBV18 and TRBJ1-1, with a weak D call TRBD1 (5 bases). Germline CDR1 KGHSH, CDR2 LQKENI. This CDR3 region has 16 residues. V was clipped by 1 base and J by 0 bases, with 12 bases between them. The CDR3 region is CASSPRNRLMNTEAFF. The DNA for the CDR3 is TGTGCCAGCTCACCACGGAACAGGCTCATGAACACTGAAGCTTTCTTT.

The rearrangement uses TRBV5-6 and TRBJ2-1; D remains unclear. This CDR3 comprises 13 residues. V gave up 2 bases and J gave up 6 bases, with 9 bases separating them. CDR1 and CDR2 (germline): SGHDT, YYEEEE. The CDR3 region is CASSFEASNEQFF. The CDR3 DNA reads as TGTGCCAGCAGCTTCGAAGCTAGCAATGAGCAGTTCTTC.

V and J are TRBV30 and TRBJ2-4, with D possibly TRBD1 on 6 matching bases. V lost 1 base, J lost 6 bases, and 13 bases lay in between. Germline assignment: CDR1 GTSNPN and CDR2 SVGIG (reference sequence). The length of the CDR3 is 14 residues. The CDR3 reads CAWSAHVGGNIQYF. As DNA, the CDR3 is TGTGCCTGGAGTGCCCACGTAGGGGGAAACATTCAGTACTTC.

The rearrangement uses TRBV11-1 and TRBJ1-1; no clear D gene. CDR1 is SGHAT and CDR2 is FQDESV in the germline V gene (reference sequence). There are 13 residues in the CDR3. V was shortened by 5 bases and J by 5 bases, with 12 bases between the two germline ends. In nucleotides, the CDR3 is TGTGCCAGCAGCCTGTACAGTCTGACTGAAGCTTTCTTT. It encodes CASSLYSLTEAFF.

The rearrangement uses TRBV4-1 and TRBJ2-7; D is unclear. The V gene lost 4 bases and the J gene lost 6 bases, with 19 bases spanning the gap. The CDR3 runs to 15 residues. CDR1 and CDR2 from the germline V gene are MGHRA and YSYEKL. The CDR3 is CASSLLAEPLLEQYF. Written as DNA, the CDR3 is TGCGCCAGCAGCCTCCTCGCAGAACCCCTTCTCGAGCAGTACTTC.

This rearrangement joins TRBV5-1 to TRBJ2-7; 11 bases map to TRBD1. The CDR3 is 15 amino acids. The germline V gene has CDR1 SGHRS and CDR2 YFSETQ. After removal of 4 bases from V and 3 bases from J, the junction contained 6 bases not matched to a gene. The CDR3 loop reads CASSTRDRGDYEQYF. As DNA, the CDR3 is TGCGCCAGCAGCACCCGGGACAGGGGGGACTACGAGCAGTACTTC.

V is TRBV5-1 and J is TRBJ1-2; D is unclear. The CDR3 totals 14 residues. Germline loops: CDR1 SGHRS, CDR2 YFSETQ. Trimming stripped 4 bases from V and 0 bases from J, with 10 bases between. The CDR3, as DNA: TGCGCCAGCAGCCCCGGGAGTACTAACTATGGCTACACCTTC. This gives the protein CASSPGSTNYGYTF.

The V call is TRBV5-1, the J call TRBJ1-2; 7 bases line up with TRBD1. This CDR3 comprises 15 residues. The germline CDR1 and CDR2 sequences are SGHRS and YFSETQ. J was trimmed by 0 bases and V by 4 bases; bases with no gene match: 6. In DNA, the CDR3 is TGCGCCAGCAGCCCGGGACAGACCGCTAACTATGGCTACACCTTC. Translating it yields CASSPGQTANYGYTF.

The CDR3 spells CASSPRTSGRGEQFF. The CDR3 DNA sequence: TGTGCCAGCAGTCCCCGGACTAGCGGGAGAGGCGAGCAGTTCTTC. The rearrangement joins TRBV2 to TRBJ2-1; 13 nucleotides agree with TRBD2. Germline lookup yields CDR1 SNHLY and CDR2 FYNNEI. The CDR3 loop spans 15 amino acids. Trimming at V came to 5 bases and at J to 10 bases, leaving 8 bases not matched to a gene.

The chain carries TRBV27 and TRBJ2-5; D is ambiguous. The DNA end lines up better with TRBJ2-7; the J call may be wrong. This CDR3 region has 13 residues. Germline V gene sequence: CDR1 MNHEY, CDR2 SMNVEV (reference sequence). This CDR3 reads CASSPIDSYEQYF. Written as DNA, the CDR3 is TGTGCCAGCAGTCCAATAGACTCCTACGAGCAGTACTTC.

On this clone: The identical CDR3 is also encoded by other nucleotide sequences in the sample. This chain joins TRBV30 and TRBJ2-3, with 7 nucleotides matching TRBD2. The length of the CDR3 is 15 residues. J lost 2 bases, V lost 4 bases, and 9 bases had no gene match. The V gene's germline CDR1 is GTSNPN and CDR2 SVGIG (reference sequence). The CDR3 sequence: CAWKARGGDTDTQYF. CDR3 sequence (DNA): TGTGCCTGGAAGGCCCGGGGAGGGGACACAGATACGCAGTATTTT.

The chain uses TRBV6-5 and TRBJ1-1; 11 bases fit TRBD1. This CDR3 comprises 14 residues. Germline V gene data show CDR1 as MNHEY and CDR2 as SVGAGI. V lost 4 bases, J lost 10 bases, and 8 bases stayed unmatched. DNA for the CDR3: TGTGCCAGCAGTTTGGACAGGGGGCTATTGGGAGCTTTCTTT. Translating gives CASSLDRGLLGAFF.